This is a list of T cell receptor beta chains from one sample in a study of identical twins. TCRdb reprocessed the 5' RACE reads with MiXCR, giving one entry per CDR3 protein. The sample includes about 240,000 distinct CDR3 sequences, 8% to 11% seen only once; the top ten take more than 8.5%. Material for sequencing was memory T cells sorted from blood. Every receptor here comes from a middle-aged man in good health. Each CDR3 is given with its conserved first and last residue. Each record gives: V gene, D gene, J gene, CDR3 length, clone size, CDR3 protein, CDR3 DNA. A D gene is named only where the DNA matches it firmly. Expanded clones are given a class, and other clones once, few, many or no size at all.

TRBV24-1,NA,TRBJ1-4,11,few,CATSDSGKLFF,TGTGCCACCAGTGATTCTGGAAAACTGTTTTTT
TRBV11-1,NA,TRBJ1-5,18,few,CASSLRHPGDISNQPQHF,TGTGCCAGCAGCCTCCGACATCCTGGGGACATTAGCAATCAGCCCCAGCATTTT
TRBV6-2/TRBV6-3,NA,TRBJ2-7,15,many,CASSYSVHPGGEQYF,TGTGCCAGCAGTTACTCTGTACACCCAGGTGGAGAGCAGTACTTC
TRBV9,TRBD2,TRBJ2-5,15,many,CASSEIAGGGETQYF,TGTGCCAGCAGCGAAATAGCGGGAGGCGGGGAGACCCAGTACTTC
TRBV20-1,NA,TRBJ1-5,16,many,CSARRGNTGLNQPQHF,TGCAGTGCTAGACGGGGGAATACGGGGCTTAATCAGCCCCAGCATTTT
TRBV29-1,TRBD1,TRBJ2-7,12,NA,CSAGQGTYEQYF,TGCAGCGCCGGACAGGGAACCTACGAGCAGTACTTC
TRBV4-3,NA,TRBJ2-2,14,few,CASSQETRSGELFF,TGCGCCAGCAGCCAAGAAACGCGGTCCGGGGAGCTGTTTTTT
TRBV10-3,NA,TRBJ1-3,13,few,CATHTGAGNTIYF,TGTGCCACGCATACTGGGGCTGGAAACACCATATATTTT
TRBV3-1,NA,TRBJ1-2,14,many,CASSQPGGGVGYTF,TGTGCCAGCAGCCAACCTGGTGGGGGAGTCGGCTACACCTTC
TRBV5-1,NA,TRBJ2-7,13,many,CASSLTSFDEQYF,TGCGCCAGCAGCTTGACTAGCTTCGACGAGCAGTACTTC
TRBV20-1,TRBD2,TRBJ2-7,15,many,CSARALAGGAYEQYF,TGCAGTGCTAGAGCTTTAGCGGGAGGTGCTTACGAGCAGTACTTC
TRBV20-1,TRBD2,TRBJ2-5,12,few,CSATTSGETQYF,TGCAGTGCAACTACTAGCGGGGAGACCCAGTACTTC
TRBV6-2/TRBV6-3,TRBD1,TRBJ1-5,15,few,CASSPWDRVNQPQHF,TGTGCCAGCAGCCCGTGGGACAGGGTAAATCAGCCCCAGCATTTT
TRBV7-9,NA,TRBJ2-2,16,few,CASSSHRRGAGGELFF,TGTGCCAGCAGCTCCCACCGGAGGGGGGCCGGCGGGGAGCTGTTTTTT
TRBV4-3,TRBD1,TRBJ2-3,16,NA,CASSQGSGGQADTQYF,TGCGCCAGCAGCCAAGGTTCAGGGGGACAGGCAGATACGCAGTATTTT
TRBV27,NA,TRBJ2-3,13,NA,CASRPGSSDTQYF,TGTGCCAGCAGACCAGGGTCCTCAGATACGCAGTATTTT
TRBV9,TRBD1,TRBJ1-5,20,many,CASSVDLSGGGKIFGQPQHF,TGTGCCAGCAGCGTAGATCTTTCGGGAGGGGGCAAGATTTTTGGTCAGCCCCAGCATTTT
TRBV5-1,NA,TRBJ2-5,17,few,CASSHPGNRRTLETQYF,TGCGCCAGCAGCCACCCGGGAAACAGGAGGACCCTGGAGACCCAGTACTTC
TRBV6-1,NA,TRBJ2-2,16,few,CATNPGGTLNTGELFF,TGTGCCACAAACCCAGGAGGGACACTGAACACCGGGGAGCTGTTTTTT
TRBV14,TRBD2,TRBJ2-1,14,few,CASSQAGGLNEQFF,TGTGCCAGCAGCCAAGCGGGGGGGCTCAATGAGCAGTTCTTC
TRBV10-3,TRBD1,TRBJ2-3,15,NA,CAITPGQGGTDTQYF,TGTGCCATCACCCCGGGACAGGGAGGCACAGATACGCAGTATTTT
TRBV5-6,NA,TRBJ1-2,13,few,CASSPGGPGGYTF,TGTGCCAGCAGCCCGGGGGGGCCGGGGGGCTACACCTTC
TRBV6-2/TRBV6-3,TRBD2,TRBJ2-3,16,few,CASKPLGTSDTDTQYF,TGTGCCAGCAAGCCTCTCGGGACTAGCGACACAGATACGCAGTATTTT
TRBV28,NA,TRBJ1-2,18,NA,CASSLLWDPEGVNYGYTF,TGTGCCAGCAGTTTATTGTGGGACCCGGAAGGAGTTAACTATGGCTACACCTTC
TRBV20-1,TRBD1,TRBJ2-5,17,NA,CSARAPGWTGHQETQYF,TGCAGTGCTAGAGCCCCAGGCTGGACAGGGCACCAAGAGACCCAGTACTTC
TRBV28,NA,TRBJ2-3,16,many,CASSLADFSSTDTQYF,TGTGCCAGCAGTTTAGCGGACTTTTCTAGCACAGATACGCAGTATTTT
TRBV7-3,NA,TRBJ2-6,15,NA,CASSSRYTGANVLTF,TGTGCCAGCAGCTCCCGGTACACTGGGGCCAACGTCCTGACTTTC
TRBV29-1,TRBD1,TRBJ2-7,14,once,CSAIVGQGKYEQYF,TGCAGCGCGATCGTAGGACAGGGGAAATACGAGCAGTACTTC